This TCR beta chain was observed in a study of T cell responses to AZD1222 COVID-19 vaccine. J lost 7 bases, V lost 4 bases, and 9 bases had no gene match. From germline, CDR1 is SGHRS and CDR2 YFSETQ. The CDR3 is made up of 16 amino acids. This clone has only a few counts. The protocol was immunoSEQ multiplex PCR, while the TCRdb copy is restricted to in-frame clones and leaves out a portion. This table holds more than 110,000 clones, 80% to 90% found once. The chain links TRBV5-1 to TRBJ1-5, with TRBD1 matching 12 bases. This sample comprised peripheral blood, obtained on day 0 of AZD1222 vaccination. The clonotype was recovered from an adult in good health. CDR3 sequence: CASSLSGQGAGQPQHF. The CDR3 coding sequence is TGCGCCAGCAGCCTTTCGGGACAGGGGGCTGGACAGCCCCAGCATTTT.